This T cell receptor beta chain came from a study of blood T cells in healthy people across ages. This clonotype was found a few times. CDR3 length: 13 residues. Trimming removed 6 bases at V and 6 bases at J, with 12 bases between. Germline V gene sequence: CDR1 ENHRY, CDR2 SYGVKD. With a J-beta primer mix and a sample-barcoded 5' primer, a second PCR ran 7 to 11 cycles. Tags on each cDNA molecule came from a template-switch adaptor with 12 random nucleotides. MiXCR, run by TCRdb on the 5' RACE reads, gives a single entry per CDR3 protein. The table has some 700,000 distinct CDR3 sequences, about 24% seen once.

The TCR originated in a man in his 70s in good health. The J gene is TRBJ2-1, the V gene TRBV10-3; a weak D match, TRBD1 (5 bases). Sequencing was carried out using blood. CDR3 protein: CAIRYDSPNEQFF. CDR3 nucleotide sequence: TGTGCCATCAGGTACGACAGCCCCAATGAGCAGTTCTTC.